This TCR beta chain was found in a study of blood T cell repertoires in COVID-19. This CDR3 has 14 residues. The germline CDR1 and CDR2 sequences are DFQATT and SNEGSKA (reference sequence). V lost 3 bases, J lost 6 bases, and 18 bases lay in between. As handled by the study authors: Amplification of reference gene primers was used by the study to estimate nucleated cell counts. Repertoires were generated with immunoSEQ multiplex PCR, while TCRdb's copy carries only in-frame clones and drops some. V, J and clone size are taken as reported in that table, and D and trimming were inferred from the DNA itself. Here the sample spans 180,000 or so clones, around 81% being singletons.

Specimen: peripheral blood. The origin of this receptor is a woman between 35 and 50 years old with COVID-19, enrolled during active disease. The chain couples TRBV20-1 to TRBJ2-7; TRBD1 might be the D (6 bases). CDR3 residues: CSASLTGSPSEQYF. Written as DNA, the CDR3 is TGCAGTGCTAGTTTAACAGGGAGTCCGTCCGAGCAGTACTTC.